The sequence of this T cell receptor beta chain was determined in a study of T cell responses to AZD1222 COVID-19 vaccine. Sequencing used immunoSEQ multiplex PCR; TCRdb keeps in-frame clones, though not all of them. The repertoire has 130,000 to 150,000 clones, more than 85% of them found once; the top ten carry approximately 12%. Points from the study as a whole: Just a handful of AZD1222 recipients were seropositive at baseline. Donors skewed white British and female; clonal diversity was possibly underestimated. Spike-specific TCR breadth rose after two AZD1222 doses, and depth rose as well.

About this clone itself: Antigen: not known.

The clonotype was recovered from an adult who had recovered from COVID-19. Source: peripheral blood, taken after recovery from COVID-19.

The CDR3 here is CASSLVQGMVTEAFF. The CDR3 DNA follows: TGCGCCAGCAGCTTAGTACAGGGGATGGTTACTGAAGCTTTCTTT. This sequence joins TRBV5-1 and TRBJ1-1, with TRBD1 identical over 7 bases. The germline V gene encodes CDR1 SGHRS and CDR2 YFSETQ. J lost 5 bases, V lost 2 bases, and 9 bases had no gene match. The length of the CDR3 is 15 residues.